This is a list of T cell receptor beta chains from one sample in a study of T cell responses to AZD1222 COVID-19 vaccine. The repertoire was sequenced with immunoSEQ multiplex PCR; TCRdb's copy has only in-frame clones and lacks some. The data show 90,000 to 150,000 clones, with about 90% seen just once and around 8% held by the top ten. The material sequenced was peripheral blood, taken on day 0 of AZD1222 vaccination. Receptors were obtained from an adult in good health. Each CDR3 is given without its conserved first and last residue. Size is stated for part of the rows, as once, few or many counts, or as a class when the clone is expanded.

V gene	J gene	clone size	CDR3 protein
TRBV20-1	TRBJ1-1	.	SASGGATNTEAF
TRBV25-1	TRBJ1-3	.	ASSPAWDSGNTIY
TRBV5-1	TRBJ2-7	.	ASRPPGRGYEQY
TRBV7-3	TRBJ2-1	.	ASSLSGVAGDNEQF
TRBV7-3	TRBJ2-1	.	ASSPGLAGVGEQF
TRBV13	TRBJ2-1	.	ASSFPNHNEQF
TRBV7-8	TRBJ1-6	.	ASSLGGIQSPLH
TRBV5-1	TRBJ2-3	.	ASSLAGSTDTQY
TRBV13	TRBJ2-7	.	ASSLGRGRDEQY
TRBV12-3/TRBV12-4	TRBJ1-4	.	ASSLGSEKLF
TRBV21-1	TRBJ2-3	.	ASSKGLQGDTDTQY
TRBV19	TRBJ1-1	.	ASSLRPVVGTEAF
TRBV6-2/TRBV6-3	TRBJ2-1	.	ASSYYLAGGGNEQF
TRBV18	TRBJ2-1	.	ASSPSGHQTNEQF
TRBV24-1	TRBJ1-5	.	ATSDHYQPQH
TRBV3-1/TRBV3-2	TRBJ2-1	.	ASSRRWTSGRAEQF
TRBV19	TRBJ1-6	few	ASSSQTLYNSPLH
TRBV2	TRBJ2-2	.	ASSERGLAGGRNTGELF
TRBV6-5	TRBJ1-6	.	ASKGRSNSPLH
TRBV19	TRBJ1-2	once	ASSISDRGGYGYT
TRBV18	TRBJ1-3	.	ASSKADSGNTIY
TRBV5-1	TRBJ1-5	.	ASSPWGGGQPQH
TRBV10-3	TRBJ2-7	.	AISEGGNGYEQY
TRBV29-1	TRBJ2-3	.	SVDERGPTDTQY
TRBV3-1/TRBV3-2	TRBJ2-7	.	ASSSLAGGFHEQY
TRBV2	TRBJ1-1	.	ASREQMSNTEAF
TRBV6-4	TRBJ2-3	.	ASSDRETDTQY
TRBV15	TRBJ2-2	.	ATSRGGNTGELF
TRBV6-6	TRBJ1-2	.	ASSYSRVDYGYT
TRBV7-9	TRBJ2-1	.	ASSYTSGSSSYNEQF
TRBV7-8	TRBJ1-2	.	ASSRSVGAGGYT
TRBV9	TRBJ1-1	.	ASSPPTGMNTEAF
TRBV5-1	TRBJ1-1	.	ASSTQGADTEAF